These T cell receptor beta chains were read from a single sample in a study of OX40 agonist ivuxolimab in advanced cancers. Repertoires were generated with immunoSEQ multiplex PCR, while TCRdb's copy carries only in-frame clones and drops some. This table holds over 14,000 clones, about 80% found once. The sample consisted of CD4+ or CD8+ T cells sorted from blood, taken in a trial of the OX40 agonist ivuxolimab. The receptor set was obtained from an adult with an advanced solid tumor such as melanoma, head and neck, liver or kidney cancer. CDR3s include the opening cysteine and the closing phenylalanine or tryptophan. The D gene is left open where the match is weak. Not all rows give a size; the values are once, few, many and, for expanded clones, a class.

V	D	size	J	CDR3	DNA
TRBV6-6	.	.	TRBJ2-3	CASSSSESTDTQYF	TGTGCCAGCAGTTCTTCAGAGAGCACAGATACGCAGTATTTT
TRBV7-9	.	.	TRBJ2-2	CASSKTGELFF	TGTGCCAGCAGTAAAACCGGGGAGCTGTTTTTT
TRBV19	TRBD2	.	TRBJ2-2	CASSAAGGPIGELFF	TGTGCCAGTAGTGCAGCGGGAGGGCCGATCGGGGAGCTGTTTTTT
TRBV9	TRBD2	.	TRBJ2-3	CASSVTKRDRADTQYF	TGTGCCAGCAGCGTCACCAAGCGGGATAGGGCAGATACGCAGTATTTT
TRBV23-1	TRBD1	.	TRBJ2-5	CASSQGTEEEETQYF	TGCGCCAGCAGTCAAGGGACAGAAGAGGAAGAGACCCAGTACTTC
TRBV9	TRBD1	.	TRBJ2-5	CASSAGGWETQYF	TGTGCCAGCAGCGCAGGGGGATGGGAGACCCAGTACTTC
TRBV7-9	.	.	TRBJ2-1	CASSLGGIEFF	TGTGCCAGCAGCTTAGGTGGGATAGAGTTCTTC
TRBV7-9	.	.	TRBJ1-1	CASSFPRTEAFF	TGTGCCAGCAGCTTCCCCAGAACTGAAGCTTTCTTT
TRBV14	TRBD1	few	TRBJ2-2	CASSRQGALTGELFF	TGTGCCAGCAGCCGACAGGGGGCCCTCACCGGGGAGCTGTTTTTT
TRBV28	.	.	TRBJ2-1	CASTLYQRGNEQFF	TGTGCCAGCACCCTTTACCAACGGGGGAATGAGCAGTTCTTC
TRBV4-2	TRBD2	.	TRBJ2-7	CASSQERDSSYEQYF	TGTGCCAGCAGCCAGGAGCGGGATTCCTCCTACGAGCAGTACTTC
TRBV12-5	TRBD2	.	TRBJ2-5	CASSSGSGETQYF	TGTGCTAGTTCTAGCGGGAGCGGGGAGACCCAGTACTTC
TRBV9	.	.	TRBJ1-5	CASSRSGGSNQPQHF	TGTGCCAGCAGCCGAAGTGGGGGGAGCAATCAGCCCCAGCATTTT
TRBV7-8	TRBD2	.	TRBJ2-3	CASSSLLGLAGEKDTQYF	TGTGCCAGCAGCTCCTTACTCGGACTAGCGGGAGAAAAAGATACGCAGTATTTT
TRBV5-4	.	.	TRBJ2-2	CASSFGGGLTGELFF	TGTGCCAGCAGCTTCGGTGGGGGGCTAACCGGGGAGCTGTTTTTT
TRBV10-1	.	few	TRBJ2-6	CASSVSWIAQSRANVLTF	TGCGCCAGCAGTGTGTCCTGGATCGCACAAAGTCGGGCCAACGTCCTGACTTTC
TRBV5-6	.	once	TRBJ1-2	CASSASGTSNYGYTF	TGTGCCAGCAGCGCAAGTGGGACGTCGAACTATGGCTACACCTTC
TRBV29-1	.	.	TRBJ2-1	CSVREGNEQFF	TGCAGCGTGCGCGAGGGAAATGAGCAGTTCTTC
TRBV2	.	.	TRBJ1-1	CASSDINTEAFF	TGTGCCAGCTCAGACATTAACACTGAAGCTTTCTTT
TRBV6-5	.	.	TRBJ1-4	CASRSSVGGSEKLFF	TGTGCCAGCAGGTCAAGTGTGGGAGGGAGTGAAAAACTGTTTTTT
TRBV5-5	.	once	TRBJ1-1	CASSLGGNTEAFF	TGTGCCAGCAGCTTGGGAGGGAACACTGAAGCTTTCTTT
TRBV27	.	once	TRBJ1-5	CASSPDRFSYSNQPQHF	TGTGCCAGCAGCCCGGACAGATTTTCTTATAGCAATCAGCCCCAGCATTTT
TRBV7-8	TRBD2	.	TRBJ2-5	CASSLEAGRAETQYF	TGTGCCAGCAGCTTAGAGGCGGGGAGGGCGGAGACCCAGTACTTC
TRBV4-1	.	.	TRBJ2-4	CASSQVMEAKNIQYF	TGCGCCAGCAGCCAAGTGATGGAAGCCAAAAACATTCAGTACTTC
TRBV11-2	TRBD1	.	TRBJ2-1	CASSLELVGRGLYNEQFF	TGTGCCAGCAGCTTAGAGTTGGTTGGCAGGGGGCTCTACAATGAGCAGTTCTTC
TRBV4-1	TRBD1	.	TRBJ1-1	CASSQPSGGTDTEAFF	TGCGCCAGCAGTCAACCCTCAGGGGGGACGGACACTGAAGCTTTCTTT
TRBV19	TRBD1	.	TRBJ1-1	CASKDRDNTEAFF	TGTGCCAGCAAGGACAGGGATAACACTGAAGCTTTCTTT
TRBV29-1	.	.	TRBJ2-6	CSVEEVRGAGANVLTF	TGCAGCGTTGAAGAGGTGAGGGGGGCTGGGGCCAACGTCCTGACTTTC
TRBV5-1	TRBD1	.	TRBJ1-2	CASSAGQGSYGYTF	TGCGCCAGCAGCGCCGGACAGGGGAGCTATGGCTACACCTTC